The present T cell receptor beta chain was sequenced within a study of identical twins. TCRdb reprocessed the 5' RACE reads via MiXCR and lists one record per CDR3 protein. Of just under 550,000 distinct CDR3 sequences in the sample, roughly 15% were seen once. Trimming took 6 bases from V and 6 from J; bases not matched to a gene: 14. The CDR3 runs 16 residues. These same data were also listed under a study on yellow fever vaccine responses in identical twins.

The TCR sequence derives from a woman younger than 30 in good health. The chain uses TRBV12-3 or TRBV12-4 and TRBJ2-1; 7 nucleotides align to TRBD1. Source material: CD4+ T cells sorted from blood. The CDR3, as DNA: TGTGCCAGCAGGATACAGGGGCTAATGGGTCTCAATGAGCAGTTCTTC. It encodes CASRIQGLMGLNEQFF.